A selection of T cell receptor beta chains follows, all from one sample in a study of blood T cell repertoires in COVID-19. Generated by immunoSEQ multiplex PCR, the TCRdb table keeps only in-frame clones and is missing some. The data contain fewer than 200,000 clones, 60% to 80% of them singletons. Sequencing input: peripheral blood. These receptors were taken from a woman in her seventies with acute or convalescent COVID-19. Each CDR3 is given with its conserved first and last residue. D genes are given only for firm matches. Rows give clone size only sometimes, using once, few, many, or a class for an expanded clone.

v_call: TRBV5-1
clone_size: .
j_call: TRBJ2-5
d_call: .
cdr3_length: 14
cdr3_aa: CASSTDTGRVAQYF
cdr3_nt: TGCGCCAGCAGCACAGACACGGGCAGGGTGGCCCAGTACTTC

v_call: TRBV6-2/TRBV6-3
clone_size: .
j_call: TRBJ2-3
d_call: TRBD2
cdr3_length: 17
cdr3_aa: CASNPIRAGGNTDTQYF
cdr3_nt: TGTGCCAGCAACCCAATAAGGGCGGGAGGGAACACAGATACGCAGTATTTT

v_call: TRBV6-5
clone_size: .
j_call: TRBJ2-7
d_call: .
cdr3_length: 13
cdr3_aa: CATWGLAEREQYF
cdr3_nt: TGTGCCACCTGGGGGCTAGCCGAACGAGAGCAGTACTTC

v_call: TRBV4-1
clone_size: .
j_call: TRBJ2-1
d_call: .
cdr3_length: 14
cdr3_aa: CASSQVTTGYEQFF
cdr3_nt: TGCGCCAGCAGCCAAGTGACGACGGGGTACGAGCAGTTCTTC

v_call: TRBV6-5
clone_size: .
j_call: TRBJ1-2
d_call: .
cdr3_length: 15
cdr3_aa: CASSYSRTQNYGYTF
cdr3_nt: TGTGCCAGCAGTTACTCGAGGACACAAAACTATGGCTACACCTTC

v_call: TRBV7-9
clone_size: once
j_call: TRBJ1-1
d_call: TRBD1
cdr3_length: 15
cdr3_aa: CASSPGQGADTEAFF
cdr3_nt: TGTGCCAGCAGCCCGGGACAGGGGGCGGACACTGAAGCTTTCTTT

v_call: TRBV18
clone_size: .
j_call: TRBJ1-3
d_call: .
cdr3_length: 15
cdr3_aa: CASSPPRDSGNTIYF
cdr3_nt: TGTGCCAGCTCACCACCGCGGGATTCTGGAAACACCATATATTTT

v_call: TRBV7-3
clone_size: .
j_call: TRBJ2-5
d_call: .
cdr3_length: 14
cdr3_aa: CASSLVAGEETQYF
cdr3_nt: TGTGCCAGCAGCTTAGTTGCCGGAGAAGAGACCCAGTACTTC

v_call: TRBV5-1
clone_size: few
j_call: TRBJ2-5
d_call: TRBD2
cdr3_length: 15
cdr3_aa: CASSSFAGVSETQYF
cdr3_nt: TGCGCCAGCAGCTCCTTCGCGGGAGTCTCAGAGACCCAGTACTTC

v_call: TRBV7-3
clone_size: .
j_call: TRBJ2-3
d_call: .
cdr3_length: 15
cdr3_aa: CASSQGTATTDTQYF
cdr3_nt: TGTGCCAGCAGCCAAGGGACTGCTACCACAGATACGCAGTATTTT

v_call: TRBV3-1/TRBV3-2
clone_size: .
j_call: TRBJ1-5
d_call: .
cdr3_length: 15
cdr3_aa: CASSIDSRGNQPQHF
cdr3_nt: TGTGCCAGCAGCATAGACAGCCGCGGCAATCAGCCCCAGCATTTT

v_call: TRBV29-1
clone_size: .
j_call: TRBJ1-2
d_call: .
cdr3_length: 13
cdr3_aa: CSVLNRQDYGYTF
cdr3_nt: TGCAGCGTGCTTAATAGGCAGGACTATGGCTACACCTTC

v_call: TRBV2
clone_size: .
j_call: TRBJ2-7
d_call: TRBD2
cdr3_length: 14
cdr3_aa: CASGRTSGTYEQYF
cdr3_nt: TGTGCCAGCGGGAGGACTAGCGGAACCTACGAGCAGTACTTC

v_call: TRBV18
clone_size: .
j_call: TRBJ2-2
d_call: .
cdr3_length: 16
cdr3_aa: CASSLTRTVNTGELFF
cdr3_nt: TGTGCCAGCTCACTGACTAGGACGGTGAACACCGGGGAGCTGTTTTTT

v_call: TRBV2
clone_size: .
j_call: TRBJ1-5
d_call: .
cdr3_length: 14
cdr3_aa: CASSESGSNQPQHF
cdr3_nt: TGTGCCAGCAGTGAATCAGGGTCCAATCAGCCCCAGCATTTT

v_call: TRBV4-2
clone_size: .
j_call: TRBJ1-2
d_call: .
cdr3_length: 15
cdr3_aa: CASSQDRGGGYGYTF
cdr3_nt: TGTGCCAGCAGCCAAGACCGGGGGGGCGGGTATGGCTACACCTTC

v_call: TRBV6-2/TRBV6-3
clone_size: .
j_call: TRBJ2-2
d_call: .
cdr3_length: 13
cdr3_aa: CASSYSATGELFF
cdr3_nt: TGTGCCAGCAGTTACTCGGCCACCGGGGAGCTGTTTTTT

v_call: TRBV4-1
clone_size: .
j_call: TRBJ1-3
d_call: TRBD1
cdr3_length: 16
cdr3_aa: CASSQDPGGSGNTIYF
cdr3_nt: TGCGCCAGCAGCCAAGATCCAGGGGGCTCTGGAAACACCATATATTTT

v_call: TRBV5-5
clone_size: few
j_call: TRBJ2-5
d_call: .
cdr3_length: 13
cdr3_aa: CASSAEGRETQYF
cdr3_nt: TGTGCCAGCAGCGCGGAGGGTAGGGAGACCCAGTACTTC

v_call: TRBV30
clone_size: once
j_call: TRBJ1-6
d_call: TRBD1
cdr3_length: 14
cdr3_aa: CAWSGQGGNSPLHF
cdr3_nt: TGTGCCTGGAGTGGACAGGGCGGGAATTCACCCCTCCACTTT

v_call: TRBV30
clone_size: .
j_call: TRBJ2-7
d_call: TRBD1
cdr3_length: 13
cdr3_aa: CAWGQDNSYEQYF
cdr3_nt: TGTGCCTGGGGACAGGACAACTCCTACGAGCAGTACTTC

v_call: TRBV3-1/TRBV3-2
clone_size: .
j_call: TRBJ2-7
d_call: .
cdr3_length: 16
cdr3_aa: CASSQELAGIVYEQYF
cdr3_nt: TGTGCCAGCAGCCAAGAATTGGCGGGAATTGTCTACGAGCAGTACTTC

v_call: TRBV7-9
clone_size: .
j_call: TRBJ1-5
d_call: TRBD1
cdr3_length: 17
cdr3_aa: CASSAGTGGPLGQPQHF
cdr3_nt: TGTGCCAGCAGTGCCGGGACAGGGGGCCCTCTCGGTCAGCCCCAGCATTTT

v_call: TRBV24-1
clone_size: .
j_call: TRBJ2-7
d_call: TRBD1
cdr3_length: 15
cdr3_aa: CATSATGTGTYEQYF
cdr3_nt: TGTGCCACCAGTGCCACCGGGACAGGGACCTACGAGCAGTACTTC

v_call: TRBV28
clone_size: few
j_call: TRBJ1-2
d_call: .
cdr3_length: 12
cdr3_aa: CASRLTGGGYTF
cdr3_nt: TGTGCCAGCAGACTCACGGGTGGTGGCTACACCTTC

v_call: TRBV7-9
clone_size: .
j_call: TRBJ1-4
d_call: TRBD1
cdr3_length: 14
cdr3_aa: CASSVGQGNEKLFF
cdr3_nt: TGTGCCAGCAGCGTAGGACAGGGGAATGAAAAACTGTTTTTT

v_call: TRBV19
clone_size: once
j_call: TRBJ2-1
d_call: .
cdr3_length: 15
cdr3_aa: CASTPGGGVYNEQFF
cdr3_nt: TGTGCCAGTACCCCAGGGGGAGGAGTCTACAATGAGCAGTTCTTC

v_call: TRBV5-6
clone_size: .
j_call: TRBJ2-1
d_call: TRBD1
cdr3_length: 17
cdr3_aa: CASSLYLRDRVGNEQFF
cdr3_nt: TGTGCCAGCAGCTTGTATCTTCGGGACAGGGTGGGCAATGAGCAGTTCTTC

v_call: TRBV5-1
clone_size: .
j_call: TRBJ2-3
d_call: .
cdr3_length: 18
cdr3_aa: CASSLGRESRAGTDTQYF
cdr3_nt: TGCGCCAGCAGCTTGGGACGGGAGTCCCGGGCGGGAACAGATACGCAGTATTTT

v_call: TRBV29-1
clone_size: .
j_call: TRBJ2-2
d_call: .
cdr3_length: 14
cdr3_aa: CSVGGYMNTGELFF
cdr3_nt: TGCAGCGTTGGGGGCTACATGAACACCGGGGAGCTGTTTTTT

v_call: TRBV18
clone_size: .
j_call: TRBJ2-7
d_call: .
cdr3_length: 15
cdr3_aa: CASSPGQTSSYEQYF
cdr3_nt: TGTGCCAGCTCACCAGGACAGACGAGCTCCTACGAGCAGTACTTC

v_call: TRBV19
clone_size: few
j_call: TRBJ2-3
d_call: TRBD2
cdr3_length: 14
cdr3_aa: CASSLAVSTDTQYF
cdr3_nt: TGTGCCAGTAGCCTAGCGGTTAGCACAGATACGCAGTATTTT

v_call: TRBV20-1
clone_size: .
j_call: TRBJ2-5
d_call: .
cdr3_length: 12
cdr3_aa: CSASPQQETQYF
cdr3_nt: TGCAGTGCTAGTCCCCAGCAAGAGACCCAGTACTTC

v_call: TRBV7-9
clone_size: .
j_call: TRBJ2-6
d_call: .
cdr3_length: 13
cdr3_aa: CASSFQGANVLTF
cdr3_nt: TGTGCCAGCAGCTTTCAAGGGGCCAACGTCCTGACTTTC

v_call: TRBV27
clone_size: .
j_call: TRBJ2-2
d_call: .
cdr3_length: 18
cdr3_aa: CASSFLVARRVNTGELFF
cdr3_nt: TGTGCCAGCAGTTTTCTTGTTGCGCGGCGGGTGAACACCGGGGAGCTGTTTTTT

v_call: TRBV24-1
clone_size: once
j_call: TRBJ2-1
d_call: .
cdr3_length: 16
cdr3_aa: CATSDTRGAGYNEQFF
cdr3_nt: TGTGCCACCAGTGATACCCGGGGGGCAGGGTACAATGAGCAGTTCTTC

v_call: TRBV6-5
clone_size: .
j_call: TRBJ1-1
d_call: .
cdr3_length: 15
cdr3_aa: CASSRDIDLNTEAFF
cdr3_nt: TGTGCCAGCAGCCGGGACATCGATTTGAACACTGAAGCTTTCTTT

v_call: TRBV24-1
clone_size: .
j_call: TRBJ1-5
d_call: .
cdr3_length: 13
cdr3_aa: CATSEGASRPQHF
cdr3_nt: TGTGCCACCAGTGAGGGGGCTTCGAGGCCCCAGCATTTT

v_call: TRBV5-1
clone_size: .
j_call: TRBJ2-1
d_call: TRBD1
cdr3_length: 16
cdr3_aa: CASSLGGTGRGNEQFF
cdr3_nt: TGCGCCAGCAGCTTGGGAGGGACAGGCCGGGGGAATGAGCAGTTCTTC

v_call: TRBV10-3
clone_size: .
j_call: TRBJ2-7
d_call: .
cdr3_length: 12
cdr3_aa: CAISAQTYEQYF
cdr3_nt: TGTGCCATCAGTGCCCAGACCTACGAGCAGTACTTC

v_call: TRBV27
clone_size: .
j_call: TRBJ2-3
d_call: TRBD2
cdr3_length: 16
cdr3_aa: CASSLLAGGPLDTQYF
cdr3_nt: TGTGCCAGCAGTTTATTGGCGGGAGGGCCTTTAGATACGCAGTATTTT

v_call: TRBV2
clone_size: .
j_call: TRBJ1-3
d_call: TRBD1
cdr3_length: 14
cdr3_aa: CASSLGTAGNTIYF
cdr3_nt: TGTGCCAGCAGTCTCGGGACAGCTGGAAACACCATATATTTT

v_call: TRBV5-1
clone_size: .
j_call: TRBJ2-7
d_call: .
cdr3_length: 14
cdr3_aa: CASREQGPKYEQYF
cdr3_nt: TGCGCCAGCAGAGAGCAGGGTCCTAAGTACGAGCAGTACTTC

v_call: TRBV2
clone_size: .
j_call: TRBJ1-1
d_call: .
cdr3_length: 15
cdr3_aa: CASSVSQNPETEAFF
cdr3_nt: TGTGCCAGCAGTGTAAGTCAGAACCCCGAAACTGAAGCTTTCTTT

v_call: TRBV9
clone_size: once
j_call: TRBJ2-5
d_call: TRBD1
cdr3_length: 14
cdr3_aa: CASGSGQVQETQYF
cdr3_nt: TGTGCCAGCGGTTCGGGACAGGTCCAAGAGACCCAGTACTTC

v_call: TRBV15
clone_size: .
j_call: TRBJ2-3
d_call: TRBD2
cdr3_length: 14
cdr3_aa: CATSRGGGADTQYF
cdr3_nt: TGTGCCACCAGCAGAGGCGGGGGTGCGGATACGCAGTATTTT

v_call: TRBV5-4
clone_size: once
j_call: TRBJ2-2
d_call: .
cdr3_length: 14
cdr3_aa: CASSQGQNTGELFF
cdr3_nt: TGTGCCAGCAGCCAGGGACAAAACACCGGGGAGCTGTTTTTT

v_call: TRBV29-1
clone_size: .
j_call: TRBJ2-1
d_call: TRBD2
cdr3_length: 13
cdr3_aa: CSVSAGAANEQFF
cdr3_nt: TGCAGCGTTTCAGCGGGGGCCGCCAATGAGCAGTTCTTC